A selection of T cell receptor beta chains follows, all from one sample in a study of cytomegalovirus exposure and HLA in healthy donors. The repertoire was sequenced with immunoSEQ multiplex PCR; TCRdb's copy has only in-frame clones and lacks some. The table lists 95,000 to 150,000 clones, over 60% of them singletons, with 3.5% to 4.5% in the top ten. The sequenced sample consisted of PBMCs. The source of these receptors is a human donor in good health. Each CDR3 is given with its conserved first and last residue. A D gene is named only where the DNA matches it firmly. Clone size is stated in some rows and not others, as once, few, many or a class when expanded.

clone size: NA; D gene: NA; V gene: TRBV10-2; J gene: TRBJ1-1; CDR3 protein: CASSDATGEAFF; CDR3 DNA: TGCGCCAGCAGTGACGCAACGGGTGAAGCTTTCTTT
clone size: few; D gene: NA; V gene: TRBV11-2; J gene: TRBJ1-1; CDR3 protein: CASSSGLFEAFF; CDR3 DNA: TGTGCCAGCAGCTCTGGACTTTTCGAAGCTTTCTTT
clone size: NA; D gene: NA; V gene: TRBV28; J gene: TRBJ2-7; CDR3 protein: CASSLFPRGYEQYF; CDR3 DNA: TGTGCCAGCAGTTTATTTCCGCGCGGGTACGAGCAGTACTTC
clone size: few; D gene: NA; V gene: TRBV6-1; J gene: TRBJ1-1; CDR3 protein: CASADRTNEAFF; CDR3 DNA: TGTGCCAGCGCTGACAGAACAAATGAAGCTTTCTTT
clone size: NA; D gene: NA; V gene: TRBV23-1; J gene: TRBJ2-6; CDR3 protein: CASSRGSGANVLTF; CDR3 DNA: TGCGCCAGCAGCAGGGGTAGTGGGGCCAACGTCCTGACTTTC
clone size: few; D gene: TRBD1; V gene: TRBV6-5; J gene: TRBJ1-6; CDR3 protein: CASSLGGTGLVPLHF; CDR3 DNA: TGTGCCAGCAGCCTAGGGGGGACAGGGTTGGTACCCCTCCACTTT
clone size: NA; D gene: TRBD2; V gene: TRBV5-1; J gene: TRBJ2-3; CDR3 protein: CASSLGTSGSYTDTQYF; CDR3 DNA: TGCGCCAGCAGCTTGGGTACTAGCGGGAGCTACACAGATACGCAGTATTTT
clone size: NA; D gene: NA; V gene: TRBV29-1; J gene: TRBJ2-7; CDR3 protein: CSVRRGTTYEQYF; CDR3 DNA: TGCAGCGTCCGAAGGGGAACCACCTACGAGCAGTACTTC
clone size: NA; D gene: NA; V gene: TRBV21-1; J gene: TRBJ2-7; CDR3 protein: CASSKVDFSYEQYF; CDR3 DNA: TGTGCCAGCAGCAAAGTGGACTTCTCCTACGAGCAGTACTTC
clone size: NA; D gene: TRBD2; V gene: TRBV7-2; J gene: TRBJ2-7; CDR3 protein: CASSRTSGRRNEQYF; CDR3 DNA: TGTGCCAGCAGTCGAACTAGCGGGAGGCGGAACGAGCAGTACTTC
clone size: NA; D gene: TRBD2; V gene: TRBV9; J gene: TRBJ2-1; CDR3 protein: CASSVLAGSYNEQFF; CDR3 DNA: TGTGCCAGCAGCGTACTAGCGGGCTCCTACAATGAGCAGTTCTTC
clone size: NA; D gene: NA; V gene: TRBV28; J gene: TRBJ2-5; CDR3 protein: CASSGETQYF; CDR3 DNA: TGTGCCAGCAGCGGGGAGACCCAGTACTTC
clone size: few; D gene: TRBD1; V gene: TRBV20-1; J gene: TRBJ2-2; CDR3 protein: CSGDRAGELFF; CDR3 DNA: TGCAGTGGGGACAGGGCCGGGGAGCTGTTTTTT
clone size: NA; D gene: NA; V gene: TRBV28; J gene: TRBJ2-2; CDR3 protein: CASSLMTGELFF; CDR3 DNA: TGTGCCAGCAGTCTTATGACCGGGGAGCTGTTTTTT
clone size: NA; D gene: TRBD2; V gene: TRBV5-4; J gene: TRBJ2-1; CDR3 protein: CASSGAGGAYNEQFF; CDR3 DNA: TGTGCCAGCAGCGGAGCGGGAGGGGCCTACAATGAGCAGTTCTTC
clone size: NA; D gene: TRBD1; V gene: TRBV5-1; J gene: TRBJ2-1; CDR3 protein: CASSSAGPGQGANEQFF; CDR3 DNA: TGCGCCAGCAGCTCAGCTGGACCGGGACAGGGGGCAAATGAGCAGTTCTTC
clone size: NA; D gene: TRBD1; V gene: TRBV9; J gene: TRBJ1-2; CDR3 protein: CASSAGDRPSYGYTF; CDR3 DNA: TGTGCCAGCAGCGCCGGGGACAGGCCTTCCTATGGCTACACCTTC
clone size: once; D gene: TRBD2; V gene: TRBV9; J gene: TRBJ2-7; CDR3 protein: CASSAGTSGTNEQYF; CDR3 DNA: TGTGCCAGCAGCGCCGGGACTAGCGGGACCAACGAGCAGTACTTC
clone size: NA; D gene: NA; V gene: TRBV10-3; J gene: TRBJ1-3; CDR3 protein: CAISPAASSGNTIYF; CDR3 DNA: TGTGCCATCAGCCCCGCGGCGAGCTCTGGAAACACCATATATTTT
clone size: NA; D gene: TRBD1; V gene: TRBV9; J gene: TRBJ1-2; CDR3 protein: CASSTNPGQGYGYTF; CDR3 DNA: TGTGCCAGCAGCACCAACCCGGGACAGGGCTATGGCTACACCTTC
clone size: NA; D gene: TRBD2; V gene: TRBV2; J gene: TRBJ2-3; CDR3 protein: CASRTSGKDTQYF; CDR3 DNA: TGTGCCAGCAGGACTAGCGGGAAAGATACGCAGTATTTT
clone size: once; D gene: NA; V gene: TRBV20-1; J gene: TRBJ2-3; CDR3 protein: CSASRRGTQYF; CDR3 DNA: TGCAGTGCCTCCCGTAGGGGGACGCAGTATTTT
clone size: NA; D gene: TRBD1; V gene: TRBV5-8; J gene: TRBJ1-3; CDR3 protein: CASRWDSQGLNTIYF; CDR3 DNA: TGTGCCAGCAGATGGGACAGCCAGGGGCTAAACACCATATATTTT
clone size: NA; D gene: NA; V gene: TRBV6-5; J gene: TRBJ1-3; CDR3 protein: CASSYSRQTGNTIYF; CDR3 DNA: TGTGCCAGCAGTTACTCTAGACAAACTGGAAACACCATATATTTT
clone size: NA; D gene: TRBD1; V gene: TRBV19; J gene: TRBJ2-2; CDR3 protein: CASRPGQGTGELFF; CDR3 DNA: TGTGCCAGCAGACCCGGACAGGGCACCGGGGAGCTGTTTTTT
clone size: NA; D gene: NA; V gene: TRBV19; J gene: TRBJ1-2; CDR3 protein: CASRTPGQIGSYGYTF; CDR3 DNA: TGTGCCAGTAGGACCCCAGGACAGATCGGCAGCTATGGCTACACCTTC
clone size: NA; D gene: TRBD1; V gene: TRBV5-1; J gene: TRBJ2-3; CDR3 protein: CASSPQTGPGTDTQYF; CDR3 DNA: TGCGCCAGCAGCCCCCAGACAGGGCCGGGCACAGATACGCAGTATTTT
clone size: NA; D gene: TRBD2; V gene: TRBV27; J gene: TRBJ2-3; CDR3 protein: CASSPVAGGGDTQYF; CDR3 DNA: TGTGCCAGCAGTCCTGTAGCGGGAGGTGGAGATACGCAGTATTTT
clone size: NA; D gene: NA; V gene: TRBV6-6; J gene: TRBJ1-1; CDR3 protein: CASSYPAGEAFF; CDR3 DNA: TGTGCCAGCAGTTATCCGGCGGGAGAAGCTTTCTTT